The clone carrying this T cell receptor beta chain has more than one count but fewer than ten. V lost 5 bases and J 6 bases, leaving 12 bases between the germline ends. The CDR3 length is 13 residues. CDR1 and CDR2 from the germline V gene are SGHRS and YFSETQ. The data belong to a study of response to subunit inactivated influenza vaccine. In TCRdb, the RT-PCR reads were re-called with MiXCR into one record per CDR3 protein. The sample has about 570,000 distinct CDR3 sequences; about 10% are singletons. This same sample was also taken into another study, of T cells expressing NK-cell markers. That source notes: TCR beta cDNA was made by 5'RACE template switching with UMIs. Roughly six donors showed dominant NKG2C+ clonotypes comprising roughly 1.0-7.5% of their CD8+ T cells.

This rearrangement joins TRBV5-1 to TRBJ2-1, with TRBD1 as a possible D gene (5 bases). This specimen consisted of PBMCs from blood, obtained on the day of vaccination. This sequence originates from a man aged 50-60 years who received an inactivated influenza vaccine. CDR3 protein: CASRLTGSNEQFF. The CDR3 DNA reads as TGCGCCAGCAGGCTTACAGGATCCAATGAGCAGTTCTTC.